Listed here are 27 T cell receptor beta chains from one sample, sequenced in a study of cytomegalovirus exposure and HLA in healthy donors (dated by TCRdb to about 2017). The library came from the immunoSEQ multiplex PCR assay. For the multiplex PCR, a mixture combining 60 forward primers for TCR Vbeta segments and 13 reverse primers for TCR Jbeta segments was used. TCRdb took this table from immuneACCESS and kept in-frame rearrangements with V and J called. Such tables lack part of the clones; where checked against another copy, unresolved V genes explain under half of the gap, and the rest is unexplained. Across this sample there are approximately 120,000 clones, with 75% to 85% seen only once. The ten most abundant clones make up roughly 4% of the sample. The sample consisted of PBMCs. Source of these receptors: a man aged 35-49 years in good health and CMV-seronegative.

The rearrangement links TRBV4-1 to TRBJ1-4, with D possibly TRBD1 on 5 matching bases. V lost 8 bases and J lost 1, with 11 bases in between. CDR1 MGHRA and CDR2 YSYEKL come from the germline V gene. The length of the CDR3 is 14 residues. This chain's CDR3 is CASQETETNEKLFF. In DNA, the CDR3 is TGCGCCAGCCAAGAGACAGAAACTAATGAAAAACTGTTTTTT.

The chain carries TRBV6-6 and TRBJ2-5; D remains ambiguous. Germline values: CDR1 MNHNY, CDR2 SVGAGI (reference sequence). V gave up 2 bases and J gave up 3 bases, with 4 bases separating them. CDR3 length equals 12 residues. The CDR3 DNA follows: TGTGCCAGCAGTTACCCCGAAGAGACCCAGTACTTC. Translation: CASSYPEETQYF.

This chain connects TRBV11-2 to TRBJ1-2; D gene uncertain. V lost 2 bases and J lost 8, with 12 bases in between. The CDR3 runs to 13 residues. Germline CDR1 SGHAT, CDR2 FQNNGV. The CDR3 sequence: CASSLITHQGYTF. The CDR3 bases are TGTGCCAGCAGCTTAATTACCCACCAGGGCTACACCTTC. The whole variable domain, filled in from reference TRBV11-2 and TRBJ1-2, reads EAGVAQSPRYKIIEKRQSVAFWCNPISGHATLYWYQQILGQGPKLLIQFQNNGVVDDSQLPKDRFSAERLKGVDSTLKIQPAKLEDSAVYLCASSLITHQGYTFGSGTRLTVV.

This clone was found once. This chain links TRBV19 with TRBJ1-1; D may be TRBD1 (5 bases). This CDR3 has 15 amino acids. V lost 3 bases, J lost 10 bases, and 21 bases lay in between. Per the germline V gene, CDR1 is LNHDA and CDR2 is SQIVND (reference sequence). The CDR3 spells CASSIVAGDSMGAFF. For the CDR3, the DNA is TGTGCCAGTAGTATTGTTGCGGGGGATTCGATGGGAGCTTTCTTT.

The chain employs TRBV7-9 and TRBJ2-2; possible D gene TRBD2, 6 bases. Between the trimmed V and J ends, which lost 6 bases and 1 base, there was a span of 6 bases. Germline CDR1 is SEHNR and CDR2 is FQNEAQ (reference sequence). The CDR3 length is 13 residues. The CDR3 bases are TGTGCCAGCAGGGGGGGGAACACCGGGGAGCTGTTTTTT. Translating gives CASRGGNTGELFF. Together with reference TRBV7-9 and TRBJ2-2, the CDR3 gives the full variable domain: DTGVSQNPRHKITKRGQNVTFRCDPISEHNRLYWYRQTLGQGPEFLTYFQNEAQLEKSRLLSDRFSAERPKGSFSTLEIQRTEQGDSAMYLCASRGGNTGELFFGEGSRLTVL.

The rearrangement joins TRBV19 to TRBJ2-5, with 11 bases matching TRBD1. The V gene's germline CDR1 is LNHDA and CDR2 SQIVND (reference sequence). J lost 1 base, V lost 6 bases, and 7 bases had no gene match. CDR3 length: 16 residues. CDR3 amino acids: CASSGIGTGGQETQYF. The CDR3, as DNA: TGTGCCAGTAGCGGTATCGGGACAGGGGGCCAAGAGACCCAGTACTTC.

In regard to this clone: The sample holds other DNA sequences that translate to the same CDR3. This chain connects TRBV6-5 to TRBJ2-1; a weak D match, TRBD2 (5 bases). The CDR3 covers 14 residues. In germline, CDR1 is MNHEY, CDR2 SVGAGI. V was pared by 5 bases and J by 7 bases, with 15 bases between. The CDR3, as DNA: TGTGCCAGCAGTCCCTCTAGCTTGGGAAATGAGCAGTTCTTC. It translates to CASSPSSLGNEQFF.

This chain connects TRBV7-9 to TRBJ2-2; a possible D gene is TRBD1 (5 bases). In germline, CDR1 is SEHNR, CDR2 FQNEAQ (reference sequence). Trimming took 3 bases from V and 5 from J, leaving 13 bases between them. The CDR3 consists of 15 residues. This chain's CDR3 is CASSLQGIWTGELFF. Here the CDR3 DNA reads TGTGCCAGCAGCTTGCAGGGTATTTGGACCGGGGAGCTGTTTTTT.

The J gene is TRBJ2-1, the V gene TRBV4-2; 8 positions match TRBD2. V lost 4 bases and J lost 7; bases outside the gene matches: 15. The CDR3 totals 17 residues. CDR1 and CDR2 from the germline V gene are LGHNA and YNFKEQ. The DNA for the CDR3 is TGTGCCAGCAGCCCCGGGTGGGAAGCGGGGGCGGGTAATGAGCAGTTCTTC. The encoded protein is CASSPGWEAGAGNEQFF.

V is TRBV7-9 and J is TRBJ2-1; D might be TRBD1 (6 bases). The CDR3 spans 15 residues. The V gene's germline CDR1 is SEHNR and CDR2 FQNEAQ (reference sequence). Trimming removed 1 base from V and 5 bases from J, with 12 bases in between. CDR3 nucleotide sequence: TGTGCCAGCAGCTTAGTAGCAGGGGCAAACAATGAGCAGTTCTTC. Its translation is CASSLVAGANNEQFF.

CDR3 protein: CASSLLQGAVTQYF. Written as DNA, the CDR3 is TGTGCCAGCAGCTTGTTACAGGGGGCGGTTACGCAGTATTTT. The rearrangement uses TRBV2 and TRBJ2-3, with TRBD1 matching 9 bases. CDR1 is SNHLY and CDR2 is FYNNEI in the germline V gene. The CDR3 has 14 amino acids. With V trimmed by 6 bases and J by 8 bases, 9 bases remained unmatched.

This chain joins TRBV6-5 and TRBJ1-3; D not resolved. Germline V gene sequence: CDR1 MNHEY, CDR2 SVGAGI. The CDR3 is 15 residues long. With 0 bases removed from V and 3 bases from J, the gap between germline ends came to 9 bases. The CDR3 sequence is CASSYSFGSGNTIYF. DNA of the CDR3: TGTGCCAGCAGTTACTCATTTGGGAGTGGAAACACCATATATTTT.

The CDR3 loop is CATSRGDPGNYGYTF. CDR3 nucleotides: TGTGCCACCAGCAGAGGAGATCCAGGGAACTATGGCTACACCTTC. The chain carries TRBV15 and TRBJ1-2; possible D gene TRBD1, 5 bases. Deletions cut 1 base from V and 2 bases from J, with 11 bases between. This CDR3 contains 15 residues. CDR1 is LNHNV and CDR2 is YYDKDF in the germline V gene (reference sequence).

The J gene is TRBJ1-3, the V gene TRBV30; D remains unclear. CDR3 length: 14 residues. Per germline, CDR1 GTSNPN and CDR2 SVGIG (reference sequence). Trimming cost V 4 bases and J 0 bases, with 10 bases left between them. Here the CDR3 reads CAWIPTLSGNTIYF. In DNA form, the CDR3 reads TGTGCCTGGATTCCTACCCTCTCTGGAAACACCATATATTTT.

The CDR3 protein is CAWSVSDYGYTF. The CDR3 DNA reads as TGTGCCTGGAGTGTCTCGGACTATGGCTACACCTTC. The chain links TRBV30 to TRBJ1-2; no clear D gene. The CDR3 totals 12 residues. The germline V gene has CDR1 GTSNPN and CDR2 SVGIG (reference sequence). Trimming left V 0 bases short and J 3 bases short, with 5 bases between.

The gene calls are TRBV4-3 and TRBJ2-1; D gene ambiguous. Germline values: CDR1 LGHNA, CDR2 YSLEER. V lost 0 bases and J 7 bases, leaving 13 bases between the germline ends. This CDR3 region has 15 residues. Here the CDR3 DNA reads TGCGCCAGCAGCCAAGATAGTTACGACGGGAATGAGCAGTTCTTC. Protein sequence: CASSQDSYDGNEQFF.

The chain recombines TRBV11-2 with TRBJ1-1; D not resolved. CDR1 is SGHAT, CDR2 FQNNGV, per germline. This CDR3 spans 13 amino acids. The V and J ends lost 2 bases and 7 bases respectively, with 11 bases between them. The DNA of the CDR3 is TGTGCCAGCAGCTTACGGCAGGATTTTGAAGCTTTCTTT. It is translated as CASSLRQDFEAFF.

The chain has TRBV7-2 and TRBJ2-5, with 11 bases aligning to TRBD2. The CDR3 is 18 residues long. Germline V CDR1 and CDR2: SGHTA, FQGNSA. After removal of 0 bases from V and 5 bases from J, the junction contained 11 bases not matched to a gene. The CDR3 spells CASSLAVLAGGLAETQYF. CDR3 DNA sequence: TGTGCCAGCAGCTTAGCGGTTTTAGCGGGGGGGCTTGCGGAGACCCAGTACTTC.

This sequence joins TRBV28 and TRBJ1-5; 7 positions match TRBD1. Germline trimming cut 5 bases from V and 3 bases from J; bases unmatched to any gene: 7. Looked up from germline, CDR1 is MDHEN and CDR2 is SYDVKM. The length of the CDR3 is 15 residues. The CDR3 nucleotides read TGTGCCAGCAGTCTTTCAGGGGGGACCAATCAGCCCCAGCATTTT. This encodes CASSLSGGTNQPQHF.

The V gene is TRBV21-1, the J gene TRBJ1-2; the table's D gene call, TRBD1, was not cross checked with the DNA. TRBV21-1 is designated a pseudogene. The length of the CDR3 is 12 residues. The CDR3 sequence is CASMNTGFGYTF. The DNA of the CDR3 is TGTGCCAGCATGAATACAGGGTTCGGCTACACCTTC.

This chain uses TRBV7-3 with TRBJ2-4, with 10 bases matching TRBD2. The CDR3 runs to 14 residues. J lost 9 bases, V lost 4 bases, and 6 bases had no gene match. CDR1 and CDR2 from the germline V gene are SGHTA and FQGTGA. The DNA for the CDR3 is TGTGCCAGCAGCTCTAGCGGGGGAAAGGGCATTCAGTACTTC. Its translation is CASSSSGGKGIQYF. The variable domain in full, completed from reference TRBV7-3 and TRBJ2-4, reads GAGVSQTPSNKVTEKGKYVELRCDPISGHTALYWYRQSLGQGPEFLIYFQGTGAADDSGLPNDRFFAVRPEGSVSTLKIQRTERGDSAVYLCASSSSGGKGIQYFGAGTRLSVL.

The chain uses TRBV4-2 and TRBJ2-5; D is undetermined. The CDR3 totals 14 residues. V lost 1 base, J lost 3 bases, and 9 bases lay in between. CDR1 is LGHNA, CDR2 YNFKEQ, per germline. The CDR3: CASSQVSGEETQYF. The CDR3 region has the DNA TGTGCCAGCAGCCAAGTCTCTGGAGAAGAGACCCAGTACTTC.

This rearrangement joins TRBV28 to TRBJ1-1, with D unresolved. This CDR3 has 13 residues. In germline, CDR1 is MDHEN, CDR2 SYDVKM. V was cut by 5 bases and J by 11 bases, with 18 bases left in between. The CDR3 coding sequence is TGTGCCAGCAGTCCGAGTCTCGGAGGATTGGCTTTCTTT. This sequence encodes CASSPSLGGLAFF. Looking up the rest from reference TRBV28 and TRBJ1-1 gives the full variable domain: DVKVTQSSRYLVKRTGEKVFLECVQDMDHENMFWYRQDPGLGLRLIYFSYDVKMKEKGDIPEGYSVSREKKERFSLILESASTNQTSMYLCASSPSLGGLAFFGQGTRLTVV.

V usage is TRBV5-1 and J usage is TRBJ1-1; D is ambiguous. The germline gives CDR1 SGHRS, CDR2 YFSETQ. Between the trimmed V and J ends, which lost 3 bases and 0 bases, there was a span of 9 bases. This CDR3 spans 14 amino acids. The CDR3 loop reads CASSYGSMNTEAFF. CDR3 nucleotides: TGCGCCAGCAGCTACGGGTCTATGAACACTGAAGCTTTCTTT.

J is TRBJ1-5 and V is TRBV5-6; 10 bases match TRBD1. The J segment lost 4 bases and the V segment lost 3 bases, leaving 4 bases of the junction unmatched. There are 15 residues in the CDR3. Germline V gives CDR1 SGHDT, CDR2 YYEEEE. The CDR3 DNA reads as TGTGCCAGCAGCTCCCGGGACAGGGGAAATCAGCCCCAGCATTTT. This sequence encodes CASSSRDRGNQPQHF. Based on the CDR3 plus reference TRBV5-6 and TRBJ1-5, the full variable domain is DAGVTQSPTHLIKTRGQQVTLRCSPKSGHDTVSWYQQALGQGPQFIFQYYEEEERQRGNFPDRFSGHQFPNYSSELNVNALLLGDSALYLCASSSRDRGNQPQHFGDGTRLSIL.

This clone was detected a few times. The chain is built from TRBV19 and TRBJ2-1; D is uncertain. Trimming cost V 6 bases and J 0 bases, with 9 bases left between them. The CDR3 loop spans 14 amino acids. Germline V CDR1 and CDR2: LNHDA, SQIVND (reference sequence). The CDR3 DNA is TGTGCCAGTAGCACGAGAACCTCCTACAATGAGCAGTTCTTC. Translation: CASSTRTSYNEQFF.

This clone was detected only a few times. The chain employs TRBV6-6 and TRBJ1-5; TRBD1 agrees at 10 bases. The CDR3 runs 15 residues. Per the germline V gene, CDR1 is MNHNY and CDR2 is SVGAGI (reference sequence). The V and J ends lost 5 bases and 7 bases, in that order; junction bases with no gene match: 8. As DNA, the CDR3 is TGTGCCAGCAGTCCGACAGGGGGCGTTGAGCAGCCCCAGCATTTT. Encoded protein: CASSPTGGVEQPQHF.